Shown below are 2 T cell receptor beta chains from a single sample sequenced in a study of blood T cell repertoires in COVID-19. Sequencing used immunoSEQ multiplex PCR; TCRdb keeps in-frame clones, though not all of them. The sample includes around 140,000 clones, about 87% seen only once; the top ten take around 2.3%. Sequenced sample: peripheral blood. The receptors come from a human donor with COVID-19, enrolled during active disease. The donor label of this sample is uncertain.

The rearrangement uses TRBV25-1 and TRBJ2-7; D is uncertain. V lost 3 bases and J 4 bases, leaving 13 bases between the germline ends. CDR1 and CDR2 (germline): MGHDK, SYGVNS. This CDR3 spans 14 amino acids. The CDR3 region is CASSDSTTGYEQYF. As DNA, the CDR3 is TGTGCCAGCAGTGACAGTACTACTGGTTACGAGCAGTACTTC.

This chain uses TRBV12-3 or TRBV12-4 with TRBJ2-2; D is possibly TRBD1 (6 bases). Deletions cut 7 bases from V and 6 bases from J, with 9 bases between. This CDR3 region has 12 residues. The CDR3 loop is CASIKGAGELFF. The CDR3 DNA follows: TGTGCCAGCATCAAGGGGGCCGGGGAGCTGTTTTTT.